This passage covers 5 T cell receptor beta chains from one sample sequenced in a study of blood T cell repertoires in COVID-19. Here immunoSEQ multiplex PCR was the method, and the copy in TCRdb shows in-frame clones only, minus some. This table has 240,000 or so clones, approximately 82% appearing once. Sequenced: peripheral blood. All receptors derive from a woman aged 18-30 years with acute or convalescent COVID-19.

This chain connects TRBV5-1 to TRBJ1-4; a weak D match, TRBD1 (5 bases). V lost 2 bases and J 6 bases, leaving 11 bases between the germline ends. The CDR3 extends over 14 amino acids. From germline, CDR1 is SGHRS and CDR2 YFSETQ. The chain's CDR3 is CASSFGQGDEKLFF. The CDR3, as DNA: TGCGCCAGCAGCTTCGGCCAGGGCGATGAAAAACTGTTTTTT.

The genes are TRBV5-4 and TRBJ2-7, with D perhaps TRBD1 (5 bases). V was cut by 0 bases and J by 4 bases, with 8 bases left in between. This CDR3 spans 13 amino acids. CDR1 SGHNT and CDR2 YYREEE come from the germline V gene (reference sequence). CDR3 sequence: CASSLEGLYEQYF. CDR3 DNA sequence: TGTGCCAGCAGCTTGGAGGGGCTTTACGAGCAGTACTTC.

The rearrangement joins TRBV27 to TRBJ2-4, with D maybe TRBD2 (6 bases). The germline V and J ends were trimmed by 3 bases and 4 bases, with 7 bases remaining between them. CDR1 is MNHEY and CDR2 is SMNVEV in the germline V gene (reference sequence). CDR3 length: 13 amino acids. CDR3 bases: TGTGCCAGCAGTTTCGGGAGAAAAAACATTCAGTACTTC. Its translation is CASSFGRKNIQYF.

The rearrangement joins TRBV15 to TRBJ2-7, with 9 bases aligning to TRBD2. Per the germline V gene, CDR1 is LNHNV and CDR2 is YYDKDF (reference sequence). After removal of 1 base from V and 4 bases from J, the junction contained 5 bases not matched to a gene. CDR3 length: 15 amino acids. CDR3 in DNA: TGTGCCACCAGCAGAGGAGGGACTAGCAGATACGAGCAGTACTTC. The encoded protein is CATSRGGTSRYEQYF.

This clone turned up a few times. The chain couples TRBV27 to TRBJ2-7; the match to TRBD2 covers 9 bases. From germline, CDR1 is MNHEY and CDR2 SMNVEV (reference sequence). J lost 5 bases, V lost 9 bases, and 17 bases had no gene match. The CDR3 loop spans 16 amino acids. CDR3 amino acids: CASKSFLGGRADEQYF. CDR3 DNA sequence: TGTGCCAGTAAGTCCTTTCTTGGCGGGAGGGCTGACGAGCAGTACTTC.